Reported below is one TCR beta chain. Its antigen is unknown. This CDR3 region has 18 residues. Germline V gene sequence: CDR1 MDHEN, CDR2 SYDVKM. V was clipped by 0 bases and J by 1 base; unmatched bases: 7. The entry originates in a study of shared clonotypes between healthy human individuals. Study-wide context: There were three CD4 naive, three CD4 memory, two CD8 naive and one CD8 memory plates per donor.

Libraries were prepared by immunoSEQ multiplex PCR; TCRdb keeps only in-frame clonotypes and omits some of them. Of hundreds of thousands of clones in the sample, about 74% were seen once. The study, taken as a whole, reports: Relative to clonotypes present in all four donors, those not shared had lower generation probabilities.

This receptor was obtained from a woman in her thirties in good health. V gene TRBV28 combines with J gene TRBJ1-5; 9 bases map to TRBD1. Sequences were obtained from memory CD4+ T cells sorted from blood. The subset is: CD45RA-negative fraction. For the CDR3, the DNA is TGTGCCAGCAGTTTATGGGGACAGGGAGAGGGGAGCAATCAGCCCCAGCATTTT. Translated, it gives CASSLWGQGEGSNQPQHF.